These 16 T cell receptor beta chains originate from one sample sequenced in a study of CD8 T cells in ankylosing spondylitis. General study results and limits: Blood from ankylosing spondylitis patients appeared to carry a characteristic roughly 8-variant TCR beta motif.

TCRdb processed the 5' RACE reads anew with MiXCR; each CDR3 protein has one entry. The sample has approximately 400,000 distinct CDR3 sequences; 17% are singletons. No antigens are known for them. The sequenced sample consisted of blood, either unsorted or a sorted T cell fraction (not recorded which). These receptor sequences come from a male donor with ankylosing spondylitis.

This chain uses TRBV6-6 with TRBJ1-1; D might be TRBD1 (5 bases). V lost 2 bases, J lost 3 bases, and 7 bases lay in between. This CDR3 is built from 13 residues. Per germline, CDR1 MNHNY and CDR2 SVGAGI (reference sequence). DNA for the CDR3: TGTGCCAGCAGTTACGGGACGCACACTGAAGCTTTCTTT. It encodes CASSYGTHTEAFF.

This rearrangement joins TRBV5-4 to TRBJ2-1, with 9 bases lining up with TRBD2. This CDR3 spans 16 amino acids. V dropped 1 base and J dropped 8; count of bases not matched to a gene: 10. Germline V lookup: CDR1 SGHNT, CDR2 YYREEE (reference sequence). The CDR3 sequence: CASSLSPVAGEDEQFF. CDR3 coding DNA: TGTGCCAGCAGCTTGTCCCCTGTAGCGGGAGAGGATGAGCAGTTCTTC.

This clonotype was observed a handful of times. The chain couples TRBV2 to TRBJ1-6; 9 bases are shared with TRBD1. The J segment lost 7 bases and the V segment lost 6 bases, leaving 7 bases of the junction unmatched. The CDR3 is 15 residues long. Germline V lookup: CDR1 SNHLY, CDR2 FYNNEI. This CDR3 reads CASRGQGLGNSPLHF. CDR3 DNA: TGTGCCAGCAGGGGACAGGGTTTAGGGAATTCACCCCTCCACTTT.

The table lists this clonotype with a few counts. The V call is TRBV5-1, the J call TRBJ1-1; 11 bases are shared with TRBD1. V gave up 6 bases and J gave up 0 bases; unmatched junction bases: 7. Germline V gives CDR1 SGHRS, CDR2 YFSETQ. This CDR3 comprises 16 residues. The CDR3 loop reads CASNGQGAGVNTEAFF. For the CDR3, the DNA is TGCGCCAGCAATGGACAGGGGGCTGGGGTGAACACTGAAGCTTTCTTT.

This clonotype was observed a handful of times. CDR3 bases: TGTGCCAGCAGCTACGACAGGGGGGACTATGGCTACACCTTC. As protein: CASSYDRGDYGYTF. J is TRBJ1-2 and V is TRBV5-5, with 9 bases lining up with TRBD1. V trimming: 3 bases; J trimming: 3 bases; junction bases outside the gene matches: 3. Germline assignment: CDR1 SGHKS and CDR2 YYEKEE (reference sequence). The CDR3 totals 14 residues.

The chain uses TRBV28 and TRBJ1-3, with TRBD1 matching over 9 bases. The CDR3 contains 17 residues. Germline assignment: CDR1 MDHEN and CDR2 SYDVKM. With V trimmed by 4 bases and J by 1 base, 8 bases remained unmatched. The DNA for the CDR3 is TGTGCCAGCAGTTATCAACAGGGGGCGCTATCTGGAAACACCATATATTTT. Translating it yields CASSYQQGALSGNTIYF.

This chain connects TRBV3-1 to TRBJ1-2; weak D call: TRBD1 (5 bases). V lost 0 bases, J lost 8 bases, and 10 bases lay in between. CDR3 size: 13 residues. Germline CDR1 reads LGHDT; CDR2 reads YNNKEL (reference sequence). The CDR3 region is CASSQDRGSGYTF. CDR3 bases: TGTGCCAGCAGCCAAGATCGGGGGAGCGGCTACACCTTC. Complete variable domain (other parts from reference TRBV3-1 and TRBJ1-2): DTAVSQTPKYLVTQMGNDKSIKCEQNLGHDTMYWYKQDSKKFLKIMFSYNNKELIINETVPNRFSPKSPDKAHLNLHINSLELGDSAVYFCASSQDRGSGYTFGSGTRLTVV.

The V gene is TRBV24-1, the J gene TRBJ2-1, with D perhaps TRBD1 or TRBD2 (5 bases each). V lost 4 bases and J 2 bases, leaving 11 bases between the germline ends. The germline V gene has CDR1 KGHDR and CDR2 SFDVKD. This CDR3 has 15 residues. The CDR3: CATSDPGRPYNEQFF. The CDR3 DNA reads TGTGCCACCAGTGACCCGGGACGCCCCTACAATGAGCAGTTCTTC.

This clonotype was picked up a small number of times. The rearrangement links TRBV6-1 to TRBJ1-2; maybe TRBD1 (6 bases). The CDR3 is 15 residues long. V lost 5 bases and J lost 7, with 20 bases in between. Germline loops: CDR1 MNHNS, CDR2 SASEGT. The CDR3: CASSPAGGRMSGYTF. For the CDR3, the DNA is TGTGCCAGCAGTCCCGCCGGGGGGCGGATGTCTGGCTACACCTTC.

This clonotype was detected only a few times. The rearrangement joins TRBV11-2 to TRBJ2-5; 8 nucleotides match TRBD1. Germline V gives CDR1 SGHAT, CDR2 FQNNGV. Germline trimming cut 3 bases from V and 4 bases from J; bases unmatched to any gene: 1. This CDR3 region has 13 residues. The CDR3 loop is CASSFDRGETQYF. The DNA of the CDR3 is TGTGCCAGCAGCTTCGACAGGGGAGAGACCCAGTACTTC.

This clonotype occurred many times. V usage is TRBV12-3 or TRBV12-4 and J usage is TRBJ1-1; D remains unclear. This CDR3 is 14 amino acids long. Between the trimmed V and J ends, which lost 3 bases and 0 bases, there was a span of 8 bases. In nucleotides, the CDR3 is TGTGCCAGCAGTTTCGGCAAACTGAACACTGAAGCTTTCTTT. It codes for CASSFGKLNTEAFF.

This clonotype was picked up many times. The chain recombines TRBV12-3 or TRBV12-4 with TRBJ2-7, with D perhaps matching TRBD2 (5 bases). CDR3 length: 15 amino acids. V was trimmed by 3 bases and J by 4 bases, leaving 16 bases between them. The CDR3 DNA follows: TGTGCCAGCAGTTTTGAACGGGGTCAAGGTTACGAGCAGTACTTC. Translating it yields CASSFERGQGYEQYF.

The chain joins TRBV6-1 to TRBJ2-2; 9 positions agree with TRBD2. The CDR3 sequence is 14 residues long. J gave up 4 bases and V 7 bases, and 4 bases lay outside the gene matches. Germline values: CDR1 MNHNS, CDR2 SASEGT. The CDR3 DNA follows: TGTGCCAGCACTAGCGGGATGGGCACCGGGGAGCTGTTTTTT. It codes for CASTSGMGTGELFF.

This clonotype was detected ten times or more. CDR3 residues: CASSDHRVNEKLFF. The CDR3, as DNA: TGTGCCAGCAGTGACCATCGGGTAAATGAAAAACTGTTTTTT. The gene calls are TRBV2 and TRBJ1-4; unclear D gene. The CDR3 is 14 residues long. Germline CDR1 is SNHLY and CDR2 is FYNNEI. V was clipped by 3 bases and J by 5 bases, with 10 bases between them. Supplemented by reference TRBV2 and TRBJ1-4, the full variable domain reads EPEVTQTPSHQVTQMGQEVILRCVPISNHLYFYWYRQILGQKVEFLVSFYNNEISEKSEIFDDQFSVERPDGSNFTLKIRSTKLEDSAMYFCASSDHRVNEKLFFGSGTQLSVL.

This clonotype was seen many times. The CDR3 protein is CASSPWTGDVNTEAFF. CDR3 nucleotides: TGTGCCAGCAGCCCATGGACAGGGGACGTGAACACTGAAGCTTTCTTT. V usage is TRBV3-2 and J usage is TRBJ1-1; the DNA was not used to check the table's D call, TRBD1. TRBV3-2 is noted as a pseudogene. There are 16 residues in the CDR3.

In its sample, this clonotype was seen once. V gene TRBV30 combines with J gene TRBJ1-3; no clear D gene. V lost 5 bases, J lost 6 bases, and 8 bases lay in between. This CDR3 is built from 11 residues. CDR1 and CDR2 (germline): GTSNPN, SVGIG (reference sequence). The CDR3 loop reads CAWGRVNTIYF. The DNA for the CDR3 is TGTGCCTGGGGTCGGGTAAACACCATATATTTT.